The 12 T cell receptor beta chains presented below share a single source sample, sequenced in a study of Ad26.COV2.S vaccination and SARS-CoV-2 variants. Some clones are missing from TCRdb's copy, which holds only in-frame ones; the method was immunoSEQ multiplex PCR. Among 300,000 to 400,000 clones listed, about 82% were seen once. As for treatment: 19 received Ad26.COV2.S at low or high dose, single or two shots; 5 received placebo; per-sample allocation not given. Vaccine and placebo recipients were sampled on day 63 after the first injection. The sequencing here drew on peripheral blood, taken in a trial of Ad26.COV2.S vaccine versus placebo. These receptors all come from a person between 18 and 65 years old who received the Ad26.COV2.S COVID-19 vaccine or a placebo.

The chain has TRBV11-2 and TRBJ1-6, with TRBD1 identical over 10 bases. After removal of 5 bases from V and 7 bases from J, the junction contained 8 bases not matched to a gene. The germline V gene encodes CDR1 SGHAT and CDR2 FQNNGV. There are 16 residues in the CDR3. The CDR3: CASSAGTGVRNSPLHF. CDR3 sequence (DNA): TGTGCCAGCAGCGCCGGGACAGGGGTGCGGAATTCACCCCTCCACTTT.

The chain employs TRBV2 and TRBJ2-1; no definite D call. The CDR3 is 11 residues long. Germline loops: CDR1 SNHLY, CDR2 FYNNEI. Trimming took 2 bases from V and 8 from J, leaving 4 bases between them. The CDR3 sequence is CASSELHEQFF. Here the CDR3 DNA reads TGTGCCAGCAGTGAACTTCATGAGCAGTTCTTC.

The rearrangement joins TRBV20-1 to TRBJ2-6; 8 bases are shared with TRBD1. With V trimmed by 3 bases and J by 2 bases, 9 bases remained unmatched. The CDR3 loop spans 17 amino acids. The germline V gene encodes CDR1 DFQATT and CDR2 SNEGSKA (reference sequence). CDR3 coding DNA: TGCAGTGCTAGTGGGTTTCAGGGGGCACCTGGGGCCAACGTCCTGACTTTC. Translated, it gives CSASGFQGAPGANVLTF.

This clone has only a few counts. The rearrangement uses TRBV28 and TRBJ1-1, with 8 bases identical to TRBD1. The CDR3 totals 15 residues. V lost 4 bases and J lost 5; bases outside the gene matches: 9. CDR1 and CDR2 from the germline V gene are MDHEN and SYDVKM. The CDR3 sequence is CASSSYGQGGTEAFF. CDR3 nucleotides: TGTGCCAGCAGTTCCTATGGACAGGGAGGGACTGAAGCTTTCTTT.

CDR3: CASSLAPQTGRFSNEKLFF. The CDR3 nucleotides are TGCGCCAGCAGCTTGGCCCCGCAGACAGGGAGATTTTCCAATGAAAAACTGTTTTTT. V and J are TRBV5-1 and TRBJ1-4; 7 nucleotides agree with TRBD1. The germline V gene encodes CDR1 SGHRS and CDR2 YFSETQ. Trimming at V came to 0 bases and at J to 5 bases, leaving 16 bases not matched to a gene. This CDR3 has 19 amino acids.

The sample holds a few counts of this clone. This sequence joins TRBV7-6 and TRBJ1-6; D remains ambiguous. CDR1 SGHVS and CDR2 FNYEAQ come from the germline V gene. The germline V and J ends were trimmed by 3 bases and 9 bases, with 12 bases remaining between them. The CDR3 contains 14 residues. In DNA form, the CDR3 reads TGTGCCAGCAGCTTGACATTCTCGAGTTCACCCCTCCACTTT. Translation: CASSLTFSSSPLHF.

This chain connects TRBV7-2 to TRBJ1-2, with TRBD1 matching 12 bases. Germline trimming cut 5 bases from V and 4 bases from J; bases unmatched to any gene: 11. The CDR3 is 17 residues long. Germline V gene sequence: CDR1 SGHTA, CDR2 FQGNSA. The DNA for the CDR3 is TGTGCCAGCAGCCCGGGGACAGGGGGCGCGTCAAGCTATGGCTACACCTTC. Translation: CASSPGTGGASSYGYTF.

The chain employs TRBV10-3 and TRBJ2-2, with 7 bases fitting TRBD1. V gave up 2 bases and J gave up 7 bases; unmatched junction bases: 4. Per germline, CDR1 ENHRY and CDR2 SYGVKD. CDR3 length: 14 amino acids. CDR3 in amino acids: CAISETGVGGELFF. CDR3 coding DNA: TGTGCCATCAGTGAGACAGGGGTCGGCGGGGAGCTGTTTTTT.

The chain joins TRBV7-2 to TRBJ2-7, with 8 bases lining up with TRBD1. Germline CDR1 SGHTA, CDR2 FQGNSA. This CDR3 region has 14 residues. Trimming removed 5 bases from V and 6 bases from J; junction bases left unmatched: 9. CDR3 amino acids: CASSPHGQGGEQYF. The CDR3 DNA follows: TGTGCCAGCAGCCCGCACGGACAGGGTGGCGAGCAGTACTTC.

The V gene is TRBV5-6, the J gene TRBJ2-1; 7 bases align to TRBD1. CDR1 SGHDT and CDR2 YYEEEE come from the germline V gene. With 0 bases clipped from V and 6 bases from J, the junction kept 3 bases outside the gene matches. The CDR3 consists of 14 residues. The CDR3: CASSLVAGGNEQFF. The CDR3 DNA sequence: TGTGCCAGCAGCTTGGTCGCAGGGGGCAATGAGCAGTTCTTC.

In this sample, this clone turned up a few times. The J gene is TRBJ2-2, the V gene TRBV3-1 (or the pseudogene TRBV3-2), with 8 positions matching TRBD2. Germline V gene lookup returns CDR1 LGHDT and CDR2 YNNKEL (reference sequence). This CDR3 has 16 amino acids. V lost 4 bases and J lost 4; bases outside the gene matches: 8. The CDR3 region has the DNA TGTGCCAGCAGCCCCCCGGGACTAGGACTCACCGGGGAGCTGTTTTTT. It is translated as CASSPPGLGLTGELFF.

The chain uses TRBV6-1 and TRBJ2-7; D remains ambiguous. Germline V gene sequence: CDR1 MNHNS, CDR2 SASEGT. The CDR3 runs to 15 residues. Trimming stripped 3 bases from V and 4 bases from J, with 16 bases between. Here the CDR3 DNA reads TGTGCCAGCAGTGAGTCGACGGTGATGGGGTACGAGCAGTACTTC. Its translation: CASSESTVMGYEQYF.